This T cell receptor (beta chain) was recorded in a study of blood T cell repertoires in COVID-19. Study-wide background: The United States, Italy and Spain provided the acute and convalescent COVID-19 samples. T cells, B-cell-depleted T cells, or PBMCs supplied cDNA or gDNA.

Seattle-derived patients entered the study during active infection and were followed longitudinally. This table comes from immunoSEQ multiplex PCR, and its TCRdb copy is limited to in-frame clones, with some not included. The sample lists about 240,000 clones, approximately 85% seen once, with more than 4.5% in the top ten. This clonotype originated in a man between 50 and 59 years old with COVID-19, enrolled during active disease. The sample was peripheral blood.

This CDR3 reads CASSVGPAGDSPLHF. CDR3 DNA sequence: TGTGCCAGCAGCGTAGGGCCAGCGGGAGATTCACCCCTCCACTTT. V and J are TRBV9 and TRBJ1-6; D unclear. There are 15 residues in the CDR3. Per the germline V gene, CDR1 is SGDLS and CDR2 is YYNGEE. Trimming took 0 bases from V and 8 from J, leaving 12 bases between them.